The T cell receptor beta chain under discussion was sequenced for a study of blood T cell repertoires in COVID-19. Germline V lookup: CDR1 KGHDR, CDR2 SFDVKD. CDR3 length: 18 residues. After removal of 9 bases from V and 4 bases from J, the junction contained 18 bases not matched to a gene. Sequenced by immunoSEQ multiplex PCR; TCRdb stores in-frame clones only, minus some. The repertoire has approximately 92,000 clones, over 80% of them found once; the top ten carry roughly 18%. The chain links TRBV24-1 to TRBJ2-3; TRBD2 aligns across 10 bases. The sequencing sample was made of peripheral blood. The sequence came from a man older than 75 with acute or convalescent COVID-19. Here the CDR3 reads CATRPASGSGLASDTQYF. The CDR3 region has the DNA TGTGCCACCCGCCCGGCTAGCGGGAGTGGTTTAGCATCAGATACGCAGTATTTT.